A selection of T cell receptor beta chains follows, all from one sample in a study of blood T cell repertoires in COVID-19. The data were produced by immunoSEQ multiplex PCR, yet TCRdb's version contains in-frame clones alone and is incomplete. The profile shows about 130,000 clones, 86% of them singletons. Material: peripheral blood. Source of these receptors: a human donor in a cohort sampled during active COVID-19. The CDR3 runs from the conserved cysteine through the conserved F or W. D genes are given only for firm matches. Where a row states a size, it is once, few, many or the class of an expanded clone; other rows omit it.

j_gene	d_gene	v_gene	abundance	CDR3aa	CDR3nt
TRBJ1-4	.	TRBV9	.	CASSVGSEEKLFF	TGTGCCAGCAGCGTAGGATCGGAGGAAAAACTGTTTTTT
TRBJ2-7	.	TRBV4-3	.	CASSPSSLGRADEQYF	TGCGCCAGCAGCCCGAGCAGCCTGGGCCGCGCAGACGAGCAGTACTTC
TRBJ2-1	TRBD1	TRBV19	.	CASSKTGLTGNEQFF	TGTGCCAGTAGTAAGACAGGGCTGACGGGCAATGAGCAGTTCTTC
TRBJ2-7	.	TRBV7-8	.	CASSPFRVPYEQYF	TGTGCCAGCAGCCCTTTTAGAGTACCCTACGAGCAGTACTTC
TRBJ2-5	TRBD2	TRBV9	.	CASSTRLASGQETQYF	TGTGCCAGCAGCACGCGACTAGCGTCAGGCCAAGAGACCCAGTACTTC
TRBJ2-4	TRBD1	TRBV6-5	.	CASSRQGPFGNIQYF	TGTGCCAGCAGTCGACAGGGGCCGTTCGGAAACATTCAGTACTTC
TRBJ2-5	TRBD2	TRBV5-6	.	CASSLASGRETQYF	TGTGCCAGCAGCTTGGCTAGCGGACGGGAGACCCAGTACTTC
TRBJ2-7	.	TRBV7-9	.	CASSSTATYSYEQYF	TGTGCCAGCAGCTCGACAGCGACCTACTCCTACGAGCAGTACTTC
TRBJ1-2	.	TRBV11-2	.	CASSPSPPGRYGYTF	TGTGCCAGCAGCCCCAGCCCGCCGGGGAGGTATGGCTACACCTTC
TRBJ2-1	.	TRBV20-1	.	CSALSLNEQFF	TGCAGTGCGTTAAGCCTAAATGAGCAGTTCTTC
TRBJ2-1	.	TRBV4-1	once	CASSTRTDGYNEQFF	TGCGCCAGCAGCACCCGGACAGACGGCTACAATGAGCAGTTCTTC
TRBJ2-7	.	TRBV19	.	CASSLGTGPAYEQYF	TGTGCCAGTAGTCTCGGCACAGGGCCGGCCTACGAGCAGTACTTC
TRBJ1-2	TRBD1	TRBV7-8	.	CASSLVPAGGSDGYTF	TGTGCCAGCAGCTTAGTCCCCGCAGGGGGCTCGGATGGCTACACCTTC
TRBJ2-7	TRBD2	TRBV4-1	.	CASSQVPLAGVYEQYF	TGCGCCAGCAGCCAAGTCCCCCTAGCGGGAGTCTACGAGCAGTACTTC
TRBJ2-2	.	TRBV3-1/TRBV3-2	once	CASSREGGELFF	TGTGCCAGCAGCAGAGAGGGCGGGGAGCTGTTTTTT
TRBJ1-2	.	TRBV29-1	.	CSVEVVEIYGYTF	TGCAGCGTTGAAGTGGTAGAAATCTATGGCTACACCTTC
TRBJ2-7	.	TRBV6-5	.	CASRDSNSYEQYF	TGTGCCAGCAGGGACAGCAACTCCTACGAGCAGTACTTC
TRBJ2-1	TRBD2	TRBV19	.	CASSVKTSGAYNEQFF	TGTGCCAGTAGTGTCAAGACTAGCGGGGCCTACAATGAGCAGTTCTTC
TRBJ1-5	.	TRBV10-3	.	CAISEDGNQPQHF	TGTGCCATCAGTGAGGACGGGAATCAGCCCCAGCATTTT
TRBJ2-7	.	TRBV5-6	.	CASSLVQGGDYEQYF	TGTGCCAGCAGCTTGGTACAGGGAGGGGACTACGAGCAGTACTTC
TRBJ1-6	TRBD1	TRBV7-8	.	CASSLAGTGVSPLHF	TGTGCCAGCAGCTTAGCGGGGACAGGGGTTTCACCCCTCCACTTT
TRBJ2-3	TRBD1	TRBV11-2	.	CASSLTTGVPDTQYF	TGTGCCAGCAGCTTAACCACAGGGGTGCCAGATACGCAGTATTTT
TRBJ2-3	TRBD2	TRBV4-1	.	CASSHPTSGNTDTQYF	TGCGCCAGCAGCCACCCTACTAGCGGCAACACAGATACGCAGTATTTT
TRBJ2-2	TRBD1	TRBV29-1	.	CSVRTGTGNGGELFF	TGCAGCGTTCGAACCGGGACAGGGAATGGCGGGGAGCTGTTTTTT
TRBJ1-1	.	TRBV5-4	.	CASSLGRGPMNTEAFF	TGTGCCAGCAGCTTGGGCAGGGGTCCCATGAACACTGAAGCTTTCTTT
TRBJ2-5	.	TRBV12-5	.	CASGRGRGQETQYF	TGTGCTAGTGGGCGGGGCCGGGGCCAAGAGACCCAGTACTTC
TRBJ2-6	.	TRBV28	.	CASSLNQVSGANVLTF	TGTGCCAGCAGTTTAAATCAGGTCTCTGGGGCCAACGTCCTGACTTTC
TRBJ2-7	.	TRBV12-3/TRBV12-4	.	CASSPGVHYEQYF	TGTGCCAGCAGCCCCGGAGTGCACTACGAGCAGTACTTC
TRBJ1-1	.	TRBV10-2	.	CASRRAQGSLGSTEAFF	TGCGCCAGCAGAAGGGCACAGGGATCGTTGGGCAGCACTGAAGCTTTCTTT
TRBJ2-1	TRBD2	TRBV7-2	.	CASSLGAGGPSSYNEQFF	TGTGCCAGCAGCTTAGGAGCGGGAGGGCCGAGCTCCTACAATGAGCAGTTCTTC
TRBJ2-3	.	TRBV7-9	.	CASSWSGADTQYF	TGTGCCAGCAGCTGGTCGGGGGCAGATACGCAGTATTTT
TRBJ1-4	TRBD1	TRBV18	.	CASSPDRGTNEKLFF	TGTGCCAGCTCACCAGACAGGGGTACTAATGAAAAACTGTTTTTT
TRBJ2-1	TRBD2	TRBV13	.	CASSSVPGLAASYNEQFF	TGTGCCAGCAGCTCCGTTCCGGGACTAGCGGCATCCTACAATGAGCAGTTCTTC
TRBJ1-4	.	TRBV9	medium-sized	CASSVGGQSTNEKLFF	TGTGCCAGCAGCGTCGGGGGGCAATCAACTAATGAAAAACTGTTTTTT
TRBJ1-1	.	TRBV11-2	once	CASRGWRSGNTEAFF	TGTGCCAGCAGGGGATGGAGGTCGGGGAACACTGAAGCTTTCTTT
TRBJ1-1	TRBD1	TRBV18	.	CASSPDRGNTEAFF	TGTGCCAGCTCACCGGACAGGGGGAACACTGAAGCTTTCTTT
TRBJ2-3	TRBD2	TRBV18	.	CASSLAGAEGDTQYF	TGTGCCAGCTCCTTAGCGGGAGCAGAGGGAGATACGCAGTATTTT
TRBJ2-7	.	TRBV2	.	CASSVFPGYEQYF	TGTGCCAGCAGTGTTTTCCCAGGATACGAGCAGTACTTC
TRBJ2-7	.	TRBV6-5	.	CASSYSPVTYEQYF	TGTGCCAGCAGTTACTCCCCAGTTACCTACGAGCAGTACTTC
TRBJ1-1	.	TRBV28	.	CASGPPGRENTEAFF	TGTGCCAGCGGGCCTCCAGGGAGGGAGAACACTGAAGCTTTCTTT
TRBJ1-6	TRBD1	TRBV28	once	CASKSLGTGLQAFNSPLHF	TGTGCCAGCAAAAGTCTCGGGACAGGGCTCCAAGCCTTTAATTCACCCCTCCACTTT
TRBJ1-5	.	TRBV28	.	CASSGQGWQPQHF	TGTGCCAGCAGTGGCCAGGGATGGCAGCCCCAGCATTTT